This T cell receptor beta chain was identified in a study of early stage breast cancer tumors. Whole-study findings and limits: Tumors had approximately 2.4-fold higher T cell density than normal breast.

Produced via immunoSEQ multiplex PCR; TCRdb's table is partial and in-frame only. The sample records roughly 53,000 clones, around nine tenths being singletons. The V gene lost 3 bases and the J gene lost 8 bases, with 17 bases spanning the gap. The CDR3 length is 15 residues. Germline assignment: CDR1 SGHDT and CDR2 YYEEEE. Worth noting for this clone: Its antigen is not known.

The TCR sequence derives from a person aged 65-85 years with breast cancer. Material: blood. V is TRBV5-6 and J is TRBJ1-4, with D possibly matching TRBD1 (6 bases). As DNA, the CDR3 is TGTGCCAGCAGCTCTGAAGCGGACAGAGGCGAAAAACTGTTTTTT. This translates into CASSSEADRGEKLFF.